The clone carrying this TCR beta chain was seen more than once but under ten times. Only in-frame clones appear in the TCRdb table, and some are missing; sequencing was by immunoSEQ multiplex PCR. The top ten clones hold around 11% of a sample with 250,000 to 350,000 clones, roughly 90% of them seen once. Enrolled during active infection, Seattle patients were then followed longitudinally. The sample comes from a study of blood T cell repertoires in COVID-19. About the research overall: The analysed material was cDNA or gDNA that came from T cells, B-cell-depleted T cells, or PBMCs.

This CDR3 has 14 residues. The V gene lost 1 base and the J gene lost 12 bases, with 18 bases spanning the gap. CDR1 is SNHLY, CDR2 FYNNEI, per germline. Sequencing input: peripheral blood. This TCR was recovered from a woman aged 30 to 39 with COVID-19, enrolled during active disease. The chain has TRBV2 and TRBJ1-2, with D perhaps matching TRBD1 (5 bases). CDR3 protein: CASSEDGVRGSNTF. CDR3 nucleotide sequence: TGTGCCAGCAGTGAAGATGGGGTTAGGGGATCGAACACCTTC. Together with reference TRBV2 and TRBJ1-2, the CDR3 gives the full variable domain: EPEVTQTPSHQVTQMGQEVILRCVPISNHLYFYWYRQILGQKVEFLVSFYNNEISEKSEIFDDQFSVERPDGSNFTLKIRSTKLEDSAMYFCASSEDGVRGSNTFGSGTRLTVV.